A single sample gave rise to the 15 T cell receptor beta chains below, sequenced in a study of cytomegalovirus exposure and HLA in healthy donors. Both 60 Vbeta primers and 13 Jbeta primers went into the PCR. TCRdb's copy holds only in-frame clones and misses some; the assay was immunoSEQ multiplex PCR. The sample yields roughly 140,000 clones, almost 80% seen once. The specimen was PBMCs. These receptors were taken from a woman in her thirties in good health and CMV-seronegative.

This chain links TRBV4-2 with TRBJ1-5; D unresolved. V was shortened by 4 bases and J by 3 bases, with 7 bases between the two germline ends. Germline-derived CDR1 and CDR2 are LGHNA and YNFKEQ. The CDR3 loop spans 13 amino acids. As DNA, the CDR3 is TGTGCCAGCAGCCCTACGTTCAATCAGCCCCAGCATTTT. Protein: CASSPTFNQPQHF.

V is TRBV28 and J is TRBJ1-5; TRBD1 might be the D (5 bases). CDR1 is MDHEN and CDR2 is SYDVKM in the germline V gene. V lost 6 bases to trimming and J lost 6 bases, with 18 bases between them. The CDR3 sequence is 15 residues long. CDR3 amino acids: CASSLAGGRVQPQHF. The CDR3 DNA reads as TGTGCCAGCAGCCTAGCCGGGGGACGGGTTCAGCCCCAGCATTTT.

The rearrangement joins TRBV7-2 to TRBJ2-1, with D perhaps matching TRBD2 (6 bases). Trimming took off 6 bases at V and 8 bases at J, with 23 bases between the two ends. Germline loops: CDR1 SGHTA, CDR2 FQGNSA. CDR3 length: 16 residues. CDR3 sequence: CASSLTQVAGLDEQFF. In DNA, the CDR3 is TGTGCCAGCAGTTTAACCCAAGTTGCGGGGCTGGATGAGCAGTTCTTC. The full variable domain, completed using reference TRBV7-2 and TRBJ2-1, is GAGVSQSPSNKVTEKGKDVELRCDPISGHTALYWYRQSLGQGLEFLIYFQGNSAPDKSGLPSDRFSAERTGGSVSTLTIQRTQQEDSAVYLCASSLTQVAGLDEQFFGPGTRLTVL.

J is TRBJ2-7 and V is TRBV7-2, with 8 bases identical to TRBD1. Germline CDR1 is SGHTA and CDR2 is FQGNSA. Trimming took 2 bases from V and 5 from J; bases not matched to a gene: 5. The CDR3 loop spans 14 amino acids. The CDR3 spells CASSLQQGGNEQYF. The CDR3 DNA follows: TGTGCCAGCAGCTTACAACAGGGGGGTAACGAGCAGTACTTC.

The rearrangement uses TRBV30 and TRBJ2-1; D is unclear. CDR3 length: 13 residues. The V and J ends lost 8 bases and 9 bases respectively, with 20 bases between them. Germline CDR1 and CDR2: GTSNPN and SVGIG (reference sequence). CDR3 coding DNA: TGTGCCCTGTGGCTTGGAGTTGGGTTTGAGCAGTTCTTC. It encodes CALWLGVGFEQFF.

The chain has TRBV6-4 and TRBJ2-3; 7 bases line up with TRBD1. V trimming: 4 bases; J trimming: 6 bases; junction bases outside the gene matches: 13. CDR3 length equals 16 residues. Per germline, CDR1 MRHNA and CDR2 SNTAGT. This chain's CDR3 is CASSASGTALGDTQYF. In DNA, the CDR3 is TGTGCCAGCAGTGCATCCGGGACAGCGTTAGGTGATACGCAGTATTTT.

V is TRBV7-3 and J is TRBJ2-1; 12 nucleotides align to TRBD2. There are 15 residues in the CDR3. Germline V lookup: CDR1 SGHTA, CDR2 FQGTGA. Trimming took 1 base from V and 6 from J; bases not matched to a gene: 1. The CDR3 here is CASSLRLAGVNEQFF. Here the CDR3 DNA reads TGTGCCAGCAGCTTAAGACTAGCGGGGGTCAATGAGCAGTTCTTC. The complete variable domain, with remaining parts taken from reference TRBV7-3 and TRBJ2-1, reads GAGVSQTPSNKVTEKGKYVELRCDPISGHTALYWYRQSLGQGPEFLIYFQGTGAADDSGLPNDRFFAVRPEGSVSTLKIQRTERGDSAVYLCASSLRLAGVNEQFFGPGTRLTVL.

This chain uses TRBV19 with TRBJ1-4; possible D gene TRBD1, 6 bases. The CDR3 spans 13 residues. CDR1 is LNHDA, CDR2 SQIVND, per germline (reference sequence). Trimming removed 6 bases at V and 13 bases at J, with 18 bases between. DNA for the CDR3: TGTGCCAGTAGCATACTTGAAGGGGGTGGACTGTTTTTT. Residues: CASSILEGGGLFF.

This clone was seen only a few times. The CDR3 DNA is TGTGCCAGCAGCTTTACTAGCGTTAGGGGAGAGACCCAGTACTTC. Translation: CASSFTSVRGETQYF. The rearrangement uses TRBV11-2 and TRBJ2-5; TRBD2 matches 7 bases. Germline V gene lookup returns CDR1 SGHAT and CDR2 FQNNGV. This CDR3 has 15 amino acids. V lost 3 bases, J lost 4 bases, and 8 bases stayed unmatched.

The chain has TRBV5-5 and TRBJ2-7, with TRBD1 matching 11 bases. The V gene end was trimmed by 4 bases and the J gene end by 4 bases; junction bases not matched to a gene: 7. The length of the CDR3 is 15 residues. Germline CDR1 is SGHKS and CDR2 is YYEKEE (reference sequence). Here the CDR3 reads CASSVGTGGRYEQYF. The CDR3 DNA reads as TGTGCCAGCAGCGTCGGGACAGGGGGGCGGTACGAGCAGTACTTC.

The chain carries TRBV6-1 and TRBJ1-2; D gene ambiguous. Per germline, CDR1 MNHNS and CDR2 SASEGT. The V gene lost 4 bases and the J gene lost 1 base, with 4 bases spanning the gap. This CDR3 spans 12 amino acids. CDR3 nucleotides: TGTGCCAGCAGTGTATATAACTATGGCTACACCTTC. Protein: CASSVYNYGYTF.

This clone was detected only once. The V gene is TRBV30, the J gene TRBJ2-3; TRBD2 might be the D (7 bases). Germline-derived CDR1 and CDR2 are GTSNPN and SVGIG (reference sequence). V was clipped by 5 bases and J by 2 bases, with 23 bases between them. The CDR3 runs to 17 residues. In DNA, the CDR3 is TGTGCCTGGGGTGGGGGGGGCGGGGGAACCTACACAGATACGCAGTATTTT. Translating gives CAWGGGGGGTYTDTQYF.

The chain has TRBV5-6 and TRBJ1-4; D uncertain. V lost 0 bases and J lost 8, with 8 bases in between. Looked up from germline, CDR1 is SGHDT and CDR2 is YYEEEE. CDR3 length equals 13 residues. The CDR3, as DNA: TGTGCCAGCAGCTTGGCAATTCGGGAAAAACTGTTTTTT. Translation gives CASSLAIREKLFF.

The chain uses TRBV10-3 and TRBJ2-3; possible D gene TRBD2, 5 bases. V was trimmed by 3 bases and J by 1 base, leaving 20 bases between them. Germline assignment: CDR1 ENHRY and CDR2 SYGVKD. CDR3 size: 18 residues. The CDR3 protein is CAISDPRGLASGTDTQYF. The CDR3 bases are TGTGCCATCAGTGATCCGCGCGGCCTAGCATCCGGCACAGATACGCAGTATTTT.

This chain joins TRBV30 and TRBJ1-4; D call uncertain. CDR3 length equals 12 residues. Trimming removed 4 bases at V and 3 bases at J, with 6 bases between. The germline V gene has CDR1 GTSNPN and CDR2 SVGIG (reference sequence). CDR3 DNA: TGTGCCTGGACACTTCCTAATGAAAAACTGTTTTTT. It is translated as CAWTLPNEKLFF.